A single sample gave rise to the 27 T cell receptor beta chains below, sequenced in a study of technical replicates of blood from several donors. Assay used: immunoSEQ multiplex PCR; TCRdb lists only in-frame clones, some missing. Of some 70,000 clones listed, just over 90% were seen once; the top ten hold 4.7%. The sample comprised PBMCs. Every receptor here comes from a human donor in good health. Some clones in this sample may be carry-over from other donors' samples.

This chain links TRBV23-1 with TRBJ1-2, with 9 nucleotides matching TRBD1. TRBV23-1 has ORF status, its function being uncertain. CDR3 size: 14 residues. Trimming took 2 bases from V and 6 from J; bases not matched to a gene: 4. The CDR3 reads CASSQTGGKDGYTF. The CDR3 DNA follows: TGCGCCAGCAGTCAAACAGGGGGCAAGGATGGCTACACCTTC.

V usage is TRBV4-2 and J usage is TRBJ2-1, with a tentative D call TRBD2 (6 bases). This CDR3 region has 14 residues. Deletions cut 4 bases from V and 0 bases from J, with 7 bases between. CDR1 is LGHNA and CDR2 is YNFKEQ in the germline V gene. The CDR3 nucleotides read TGTGCCAGCAGCCCCGGGGGCTCCTACAATGAGCAGTTCTTC. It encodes CASSPGGSYNEQFF.

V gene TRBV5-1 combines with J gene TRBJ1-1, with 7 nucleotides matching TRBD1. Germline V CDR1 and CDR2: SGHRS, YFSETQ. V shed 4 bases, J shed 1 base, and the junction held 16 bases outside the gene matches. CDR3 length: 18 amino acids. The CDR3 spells CASSLKKDNTGANTEAFF. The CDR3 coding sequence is TGCGCCAGCAGCCTCAAGAAGGATAATACAGGGGCGAACACTGAAGCTTTCTTT. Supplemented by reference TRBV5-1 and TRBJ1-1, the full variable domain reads KAGVTQTPRYLIKTRGQQVTLSCSPISGHRSVSWYQQTPGQGLQFLFEYFSETQRNKGNFPGRFSGRQFSNSRSEMNVSTLELGDSALYLCASSLKKDNTGANTEAFFGQGTRLTVV.

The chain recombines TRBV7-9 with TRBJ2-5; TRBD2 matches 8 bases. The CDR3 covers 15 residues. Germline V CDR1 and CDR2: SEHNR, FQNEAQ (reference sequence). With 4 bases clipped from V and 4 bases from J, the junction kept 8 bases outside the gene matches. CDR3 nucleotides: TGTGCCAGCAGCTCACAGCGGGGGATTCTAGAGACCCAGTACTTC. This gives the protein CASSSQRGILETQYF. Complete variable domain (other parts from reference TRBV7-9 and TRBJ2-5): DTGVSQNPRHKITKRGQNVTFRCDPISEHNRLYWYRQTLGQGPEFLTYFQNEAQLEKSRLLSDRFSAERPKGSFSTLEIQRTEQGDSAMYLCASSSQRGILETQYFGPGTRLLVL.

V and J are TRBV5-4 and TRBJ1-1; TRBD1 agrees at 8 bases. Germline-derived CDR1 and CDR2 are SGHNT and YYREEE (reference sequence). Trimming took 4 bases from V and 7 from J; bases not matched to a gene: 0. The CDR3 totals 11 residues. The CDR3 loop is CASSTGGEAFF. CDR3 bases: TGTGCCAGCAGCACAGGGGGTGAAGCTTTCTTT.

The CDR3: CASSSGGGGQSSYEQYF. In DNA form, the CDR3 reads TGTGCCAGCAGCTCGGGGGGCGGGGGCCAGAGCTCCTACGAGCAGTACTTC. J is TRBJ2-7 and V is TRBV5-6; D perhaps matches TRBD2 (7 bases). There are 17 residues in the CDR3. The V and J ends lost 3 bases and 0 bases respectively, with 19 bases between them. Germline CDR1 reads SGHDT; CDR2 reads YYEEEE.

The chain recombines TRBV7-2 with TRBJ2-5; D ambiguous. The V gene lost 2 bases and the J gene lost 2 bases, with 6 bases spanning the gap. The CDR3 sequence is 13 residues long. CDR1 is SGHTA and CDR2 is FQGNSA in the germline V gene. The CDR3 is CASSLTFQETQYF. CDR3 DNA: TGTGCCAGCAGCTTAACATTTCAAGAGACCCAGTACTTC.

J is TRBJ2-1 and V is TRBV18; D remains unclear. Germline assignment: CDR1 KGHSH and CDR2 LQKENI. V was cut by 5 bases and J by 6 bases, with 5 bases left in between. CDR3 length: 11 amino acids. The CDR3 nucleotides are TGTGCCAGCTCAACGGTCAATGAGCAGTTCTTC. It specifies CASSTVNEQFF.

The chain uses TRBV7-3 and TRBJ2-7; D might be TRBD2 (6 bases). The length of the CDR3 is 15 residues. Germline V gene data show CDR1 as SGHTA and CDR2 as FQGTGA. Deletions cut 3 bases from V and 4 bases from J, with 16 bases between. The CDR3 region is CASSFGPAGDYEQYF. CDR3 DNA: TGTGCCAGCAGCTTTGGTCCAGCGGGTGATTACGAGCAGTACTTC.

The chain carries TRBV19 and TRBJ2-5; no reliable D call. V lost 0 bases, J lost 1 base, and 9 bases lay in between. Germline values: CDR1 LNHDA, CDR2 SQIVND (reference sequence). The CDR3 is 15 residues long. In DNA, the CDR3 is TGTGCCAGTAGTATAGACGTGCGCGGCCAAGAGACCCAGTACTTC. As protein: CASSIDVRGQETQYF.

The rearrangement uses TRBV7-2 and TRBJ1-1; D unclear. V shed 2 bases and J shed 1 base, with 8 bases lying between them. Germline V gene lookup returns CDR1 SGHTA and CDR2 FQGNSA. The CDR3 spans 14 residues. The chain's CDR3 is CASSLNIRNTEAFF. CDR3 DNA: TGTGCCAGCAGCTTAAATATCCGGAACACTGAAGCTTTCTTT.

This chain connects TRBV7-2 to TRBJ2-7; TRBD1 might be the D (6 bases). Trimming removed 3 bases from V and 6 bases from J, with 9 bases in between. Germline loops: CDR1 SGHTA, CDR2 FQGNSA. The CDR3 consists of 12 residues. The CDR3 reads CASSFWTAEQYF. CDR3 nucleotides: TGTGCCAGCAGCTTCTGGACAGCCGAGCAGTACTTC.

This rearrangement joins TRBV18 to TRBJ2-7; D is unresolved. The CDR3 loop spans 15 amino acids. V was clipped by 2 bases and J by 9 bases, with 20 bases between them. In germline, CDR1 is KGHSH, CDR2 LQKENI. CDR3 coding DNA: TGTGCCAGCTCACCAACGACATCGGCGACCTTCGGGCAGTACTTC. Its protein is CASSPTTSATFGQYF.

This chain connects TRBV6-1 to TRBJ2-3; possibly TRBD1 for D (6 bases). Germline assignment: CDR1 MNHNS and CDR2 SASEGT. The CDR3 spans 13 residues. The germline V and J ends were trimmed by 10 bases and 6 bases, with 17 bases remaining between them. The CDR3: CATAWGREDTQYF. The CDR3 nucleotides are TGTGCCACAGCGTGGGGGCGCGAGGATACGCAGTATTTT.

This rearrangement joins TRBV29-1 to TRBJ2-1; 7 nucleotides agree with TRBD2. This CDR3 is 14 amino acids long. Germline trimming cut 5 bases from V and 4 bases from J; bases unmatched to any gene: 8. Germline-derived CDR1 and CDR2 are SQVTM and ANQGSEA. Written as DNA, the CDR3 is TGCAGCGTTTATGGCGGGAGTAGGTACAATGAGCAGTTCTTC. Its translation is CSVYGGSRYNEQFF.

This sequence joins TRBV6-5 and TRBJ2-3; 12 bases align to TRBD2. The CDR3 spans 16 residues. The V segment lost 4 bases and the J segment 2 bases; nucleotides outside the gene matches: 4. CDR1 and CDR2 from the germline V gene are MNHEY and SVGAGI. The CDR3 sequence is CASSSSGRGITDTQYF. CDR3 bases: TGTGCCAGCAGTTCTAGCGGGAGGGGGATCACAGATACGCAGTATTTT.

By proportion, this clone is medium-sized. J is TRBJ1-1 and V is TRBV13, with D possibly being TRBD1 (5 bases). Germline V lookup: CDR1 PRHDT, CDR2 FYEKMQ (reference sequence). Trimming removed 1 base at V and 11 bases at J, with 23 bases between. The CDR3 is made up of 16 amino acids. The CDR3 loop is CASSLEGEATGEEAFF. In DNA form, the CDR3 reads TGTGCCAGCAGCTTAGAAGGAGAGGCAACGGGGGAGGAGGCTTTCTTT.

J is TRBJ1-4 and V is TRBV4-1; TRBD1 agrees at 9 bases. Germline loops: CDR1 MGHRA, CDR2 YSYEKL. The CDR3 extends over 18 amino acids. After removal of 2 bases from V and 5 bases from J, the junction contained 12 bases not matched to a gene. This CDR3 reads CASSQPGQGDPHNEKLFF. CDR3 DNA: TGCGCCAGCAGCCAACCGGGACAGGGTGATCCCCACAATGAAAAACTGTTTTTT.

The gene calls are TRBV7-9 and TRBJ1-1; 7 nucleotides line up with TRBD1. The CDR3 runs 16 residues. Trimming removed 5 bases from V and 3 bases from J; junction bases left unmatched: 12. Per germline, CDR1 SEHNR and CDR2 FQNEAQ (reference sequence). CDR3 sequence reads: CASSPRAGGAHTEAFF. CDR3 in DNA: TGTGCCAGCAGCCCCCGAGCAGGGGGTGCCCACACTGAAGCTTTCTTT.

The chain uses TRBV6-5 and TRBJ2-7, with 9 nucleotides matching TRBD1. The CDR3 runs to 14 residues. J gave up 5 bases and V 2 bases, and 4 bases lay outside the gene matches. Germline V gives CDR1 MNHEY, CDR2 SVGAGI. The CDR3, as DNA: TGTGCCAGCAGTTACCGGGACAGGGTCCACGAGCAGTACTTC. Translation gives CASSYRDRVHEQYF.

CDR3: CASSQGLAGDGEQYF. CDR3 DNA: TGTGCCAGCAGCCAAGGACTAGCGGGCGACGGGGAGCAGTACTTC. V is TRBV13 and J is TRBJ2-7; 11 nucleotides line up with TRBD2. CDR1 PRHDT and CDR2 FYEKMQ come from the germline V gene (reference sequence). J was trimmed by 7 bases and V by 5 bases; bases with no gene match: 10. The CDR3 has 15 amino acids.

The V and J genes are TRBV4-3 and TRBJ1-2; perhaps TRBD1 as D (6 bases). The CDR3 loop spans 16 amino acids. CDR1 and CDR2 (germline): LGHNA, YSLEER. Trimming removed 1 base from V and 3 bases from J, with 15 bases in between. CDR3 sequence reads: CASSQVSRTEYYGYTF. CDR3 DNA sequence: TGCGCCAGCAGCCAAGTTAGCCGGACAGAGTACTATGGCTACACCTTC.

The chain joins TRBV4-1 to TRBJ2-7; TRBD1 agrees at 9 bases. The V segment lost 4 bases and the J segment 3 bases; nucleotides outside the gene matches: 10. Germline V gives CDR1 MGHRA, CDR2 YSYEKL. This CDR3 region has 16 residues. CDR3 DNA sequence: TGCGCCAGCAGCCCTGTGATGGGACAGGGATACTACGAGCAGTACTTC. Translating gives CASSPVMGQGYYEQYF.

This chain's CDR3 is CASSLGGQVSSGANVLTF. CDR3 coding DNA: TGTGCCAGCAGCTTAGGCGGACAGGTTAGCTCTGGGGCCAACGTCCTGACTTTC. The chain couples TRBV7-3 to TRBJ2-6, with 7 bases aligning to TRBD1. This CDR3 region has 18 residues. Trimming removed 2 bases from V and 0 bases from J; junction bases left unmatched: 7. Germline CDR1 SGHTA, CDR2 FQGTGA.

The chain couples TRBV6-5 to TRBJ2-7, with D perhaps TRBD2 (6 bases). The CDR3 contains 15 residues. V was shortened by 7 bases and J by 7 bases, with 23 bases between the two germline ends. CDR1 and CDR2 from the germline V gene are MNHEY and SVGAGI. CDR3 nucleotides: TGTGCCAGCAAACTCAACCGGAGGGGTACGGGGGAGCAGTACTTC. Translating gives CASKLNRRGTGEQYF.

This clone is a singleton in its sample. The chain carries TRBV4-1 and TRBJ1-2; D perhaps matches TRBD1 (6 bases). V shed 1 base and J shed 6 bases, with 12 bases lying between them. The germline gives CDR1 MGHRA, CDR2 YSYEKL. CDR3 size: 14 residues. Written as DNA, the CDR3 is TGCGCCAGCAGCCAAGTGGACAGTTTAAATGGCTACACCTTC. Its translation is CASSQVDSLNGYTF.

As DNA, the CDR3 is TGTGCCAGCAGTACCATCGCCGGACAGGGCTCCTACGAGCAGTACTTC. It encodes CASSTIAGQGSYEQYF. V usage is TRBV7-9 and J usage is TRBJ2-7, with 8 bases aligning to TRBD1. The CDR3 spans 16 residues. The V and J ends lost 6 bases and 0 bases, in that order; junction bases with no gene match: 10. CDR1 SEHNR and CDR2 FQNEAQ come from the germline V gene (reference sequence).